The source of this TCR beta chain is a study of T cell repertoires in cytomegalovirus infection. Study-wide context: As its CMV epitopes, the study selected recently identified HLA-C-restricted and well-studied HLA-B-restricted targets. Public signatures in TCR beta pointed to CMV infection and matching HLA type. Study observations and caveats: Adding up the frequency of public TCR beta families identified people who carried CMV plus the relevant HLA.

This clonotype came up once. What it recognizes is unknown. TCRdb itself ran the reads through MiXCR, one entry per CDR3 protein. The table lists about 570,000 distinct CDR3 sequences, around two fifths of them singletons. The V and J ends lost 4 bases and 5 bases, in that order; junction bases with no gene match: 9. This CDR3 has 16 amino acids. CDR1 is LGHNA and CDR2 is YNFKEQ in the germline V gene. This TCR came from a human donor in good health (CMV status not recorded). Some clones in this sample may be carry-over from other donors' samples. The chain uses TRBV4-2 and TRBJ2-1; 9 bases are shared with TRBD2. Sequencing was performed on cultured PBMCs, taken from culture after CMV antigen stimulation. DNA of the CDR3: TGTGCCAGCAGCCCTCTTGGTGAGCGGGAGGACAATGAGCAGTTCTTC. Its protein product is CASSPLGEREDNEQFF.